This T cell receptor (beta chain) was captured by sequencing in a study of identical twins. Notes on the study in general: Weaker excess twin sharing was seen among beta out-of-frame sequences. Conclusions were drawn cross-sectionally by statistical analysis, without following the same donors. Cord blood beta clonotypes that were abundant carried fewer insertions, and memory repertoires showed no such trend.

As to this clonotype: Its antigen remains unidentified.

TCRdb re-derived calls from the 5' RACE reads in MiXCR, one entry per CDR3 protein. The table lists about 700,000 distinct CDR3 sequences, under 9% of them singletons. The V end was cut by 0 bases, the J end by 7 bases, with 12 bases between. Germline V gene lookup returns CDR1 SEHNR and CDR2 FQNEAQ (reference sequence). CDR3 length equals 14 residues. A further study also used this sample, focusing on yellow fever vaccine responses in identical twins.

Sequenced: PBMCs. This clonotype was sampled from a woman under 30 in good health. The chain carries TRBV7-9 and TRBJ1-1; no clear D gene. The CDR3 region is CASSLAGSAGEAFF. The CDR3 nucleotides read TGTGCCAGCAGCTTAGCGGGTAGCGCGGGTGAAGCTTTCTTT.